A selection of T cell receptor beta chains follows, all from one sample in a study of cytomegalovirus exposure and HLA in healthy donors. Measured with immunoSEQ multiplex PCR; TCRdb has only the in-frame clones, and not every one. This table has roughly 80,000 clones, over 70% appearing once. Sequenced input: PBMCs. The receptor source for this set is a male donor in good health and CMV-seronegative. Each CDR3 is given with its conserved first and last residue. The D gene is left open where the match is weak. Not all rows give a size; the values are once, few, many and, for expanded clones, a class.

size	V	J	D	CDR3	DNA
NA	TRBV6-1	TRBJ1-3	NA	CASNSGFAGNTIYF	TGTGCCAGCAATTCAGGGTTCGCTGGAAACACCATATATTTT
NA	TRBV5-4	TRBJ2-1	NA	CASSLGLSGSSYNEQFF	TGTGCCAGCAGCTTGGGGCTTAGCGGAAGCTCCTACAATGAGCAGTTCTTC
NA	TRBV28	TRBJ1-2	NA	CASSPGTPTHNYGYTF	TGTGCCAGCAGTCCCGGGACACCTACCCATAACTATGGCTACACCTTC
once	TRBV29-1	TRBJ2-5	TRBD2	CSVVGLAGGPWETQYF	TGCAGCGTTGTGGGACTAGCGGGAGGGCCTTGGGAGACCCAGTACTTC
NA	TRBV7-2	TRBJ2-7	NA	CASSLQGPYEQYF	TGTGCCAGCAGCTTACAGGGCCCCTACGAGCAGTACTTC
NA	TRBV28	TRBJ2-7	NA	CASSFQLTGLEQYF	TGTGCCAGCAGTTTCCAACTCACAGGGTTGGAGCAGTACTTC
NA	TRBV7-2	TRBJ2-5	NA	CASTPPGRTQYF	TGTGCCAGCACCCCCCCGGGAAGGACCCAGTACTTC
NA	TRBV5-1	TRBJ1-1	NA	CASSQNRDTEAFF	TGCGCCAGCAGCCAAAACAGGGACACTGAAGCTTTCTTT
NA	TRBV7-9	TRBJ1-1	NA	CASSSTGREGTYTEAFF	TGTGCCAGCAGTTCCACGGGGAGGGAGGGGACTTACACTGAAGCTTTCTTT
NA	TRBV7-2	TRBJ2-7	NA	CASSLISQVYEQYF	TGTGCCAGCAGCTTAATAAGCCAGGTCTACGAGCAGTACTTC
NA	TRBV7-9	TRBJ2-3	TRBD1	CASSYRQGLTDTQYF	TGTGCCAGCAGCTACCGACAGGGGCTCACAGATACGCAGTATTTT
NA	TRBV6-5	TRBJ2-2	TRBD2	CASSSGLAVNTGELFF	TGTGCCAGCAGTTCCGGACTAGCGGTGAACACCGGGGAGCTGTTTTTT
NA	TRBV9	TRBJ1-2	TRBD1	CASSVQGAANYGYTF	TGTGCCAGCAGCGTTCAGGGGGCCGCTAACTATGGCTACACCTTC
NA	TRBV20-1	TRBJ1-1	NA	CSAQTVKAFF	TGCAGTGCTCAGACAGTTAAAGCTTTCTTT
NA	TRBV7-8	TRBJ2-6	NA	CASSLGRAGANVLTF	TGTGCCAGCAGCTTAGGCAGGGCTGGGGCCAACGTCCTGACTTTC
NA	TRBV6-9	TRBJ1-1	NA	CAGSFREGPEAFF	TGTGCCGGCAGTTTCAGGGAAGGCCCTGAAGCTTTCTTT
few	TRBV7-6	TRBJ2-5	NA	CASSSRGNQETQYF	TGTGCCAGCAGCTCTCGGGGGAACCAAGAGACCCAGTACTTC
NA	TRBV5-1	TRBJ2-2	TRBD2	CASSLASGRAKGIGELFF	TGCGCCAGCAGCTTGGCTAGCGGGAGGGCCAAGGGCATCGGGGAGCTGTTTTTT
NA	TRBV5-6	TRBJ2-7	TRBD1	CASSLWDRGYYEQYF	TGTGCCAGCAGCTTATGGGACAGGGGATACTACGAGCAGTACTTC
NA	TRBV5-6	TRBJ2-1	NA	CASSLSYNEQFF	TGTGCCAGCAGCCTGAGCTACAATGAGCAGTTCTTC
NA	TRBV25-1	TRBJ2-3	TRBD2	CASSERRGDTDTQYF	TGTGCCAGCAGTGAAAGGCGGGGGGACACAGATACGCAGTATTTT
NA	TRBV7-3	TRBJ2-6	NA	CASGRHDSHSGANVLTF	TGTGCCAGCGGCCGTCATGACTCCCACTCTGGGGCCAACGTCCTGACTTTC
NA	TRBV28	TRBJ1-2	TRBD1	CASSPTTGYGYTF	TGTGCCAGCAGTCCAACGACAGGGTATGGCTACACCTTC
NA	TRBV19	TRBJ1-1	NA	CASSIPYAGNTEAFF	TGTGCCAGTAGTATTCCCTACGCGGGGAACACTGAAGCTTTCTTT
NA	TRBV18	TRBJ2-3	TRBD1	CASSLPGQGPGTDTQYF	TGTGCCAGCTCACTGCCGGGACAGGGGCCGGGCACAGATACGCAGTATTTT
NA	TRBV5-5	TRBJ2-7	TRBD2	CASSLIAGEGYEQYF	TGTGCCAGCAGCTTGATAGCGGGAGAAGGTTACGAGCAGTACTTC
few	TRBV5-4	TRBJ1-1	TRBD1	CASSWGQGGWTEAFF	TGTGCCAGCAGCTGGGGACAGGGAGGGTGGACTGAAGCTTTCTTT
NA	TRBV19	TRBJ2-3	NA	CASKETGLDTQYF	TGTGCCAGTAAGGAAACGGGTTTAGATACGCAGTATTTT
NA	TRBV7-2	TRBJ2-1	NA	CASSYDGAGRLNEQFF	TGTGCCAGCAGCTACGATGGGGCAGGGCGGTTGAATGAGCAGTTCTTC
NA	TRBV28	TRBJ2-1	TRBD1	CASRTGNNEQFF	TGTGCCAGCCGGACAGGGAACAATGAGCAGTTCTTC
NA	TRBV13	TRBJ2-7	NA	CASSLGQGHEQYF	TGTGCCAGCAGCTTAGGACAGGGCCACGAGCAGTACTTC
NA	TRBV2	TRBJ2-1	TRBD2	CARNGGVPNNEQFF	TGTGCCAGAAACGGGGGGGTTCCCAACAATGAGCAGTTCTTC
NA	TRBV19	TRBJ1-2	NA	CASSIGTDTSYGYTF	TGTGCCAGTAGTATAGGGACAGATACTTCCTATGGCTACACCTTC
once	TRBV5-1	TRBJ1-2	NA	CASSSGGGLDYGYTF	TGCGCCAGCAGCTCCGGGGGGGGACTAGACTATGGCTACACCTTC
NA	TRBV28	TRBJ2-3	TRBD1	CASSTTGPTDTQYF	TGTGCCAGCAGTACGACAGGGCCCACAGATACGCAGTATTTT
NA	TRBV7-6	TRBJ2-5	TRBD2	CASSPSGGRIQETQYF	TGTGCCAGCAGCCCGTCTGGCGGGAGAATACAAGAGACCCAGTACTTC
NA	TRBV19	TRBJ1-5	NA	CASSKQGANQPQHF	TGTGCCAGTAGTAAACAGGGTGCCAATCAGCCCCAGCATTTT
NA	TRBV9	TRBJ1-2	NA	CASSPSSGTGYGYTF	TGTGCCAGCAGCCCAAGTTCAGGGACTGGCTATGGCTACACCTTC
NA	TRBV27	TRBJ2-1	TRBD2	CASRLAGGGEQFF	TGTGCCAGCAGACTAGCGGGTGGCGGTGAGCAGTTCTTC
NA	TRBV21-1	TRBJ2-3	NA	CASSQTQHGTDTQYF	TGTGCCAGCAGTCAGACTCAGCATGGCACAGATACGCAGTATTTT
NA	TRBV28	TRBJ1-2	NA	CASRYALAGYGYTF	TGTGCCAGCAGATACGCTCTAGCGGGCTATGGCTACACCTTC
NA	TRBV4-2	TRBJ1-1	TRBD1	CASSQGTGEITEAFF	TGTGCCAGCAGCCAGGGAACAGGGGAAATCACTGAAGCTTTCTTT
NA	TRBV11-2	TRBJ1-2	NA	CASKPAISNYGYTF	TGTGCCAGCAAGCCCGCGATATCTAACTATGGCTACACCTTC
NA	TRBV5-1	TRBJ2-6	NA	CASSLEGAAGGGDVLTF	TGCGCCAGCAGCTTAGAGGGCGCGGCGGGTGGCGGGGACGTCCTGACTTTC
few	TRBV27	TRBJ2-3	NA	CASSFRGQDTQYF	TGTGCCAGCAGTTTTAGAGGCCAAGATACGCAGTATTTT
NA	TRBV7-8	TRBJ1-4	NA	CASSLVWTAEKLFF	TGTGCCAGCAGCTTAGTTTGGACAGCAGAAAAACTGTTTTTT
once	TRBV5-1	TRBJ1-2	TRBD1	CASSFGQGSWDGYTF	TGCGCCAGCAGCTTCGGACAGGGGTCGTGGGATGGCTACACCTTC
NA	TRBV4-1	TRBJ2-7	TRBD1	CASSGRQGSWEQYF	TGCGCCAGCAGCGGACGACAGGGGTCATGGGAGCAGTACTTC
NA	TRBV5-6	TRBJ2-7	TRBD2	CASSYPGPVGGGSYEQYF	TGTGCCAGCAGCTATCCGGGACCCGTCGGGGGGGGATCCTACGAGCAGTACTTC
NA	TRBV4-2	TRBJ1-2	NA	CASSQKVLQGSYGYTF	TGTGCCAGCAGCCAAAAAGTCTTACAGGGATCTTATGGCTACACCTTC
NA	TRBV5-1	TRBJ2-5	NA	CASSLGLAETQYF	TGCGCCAGCAGCTTGGGCCTAGCGGAGACCCAGTACTTC
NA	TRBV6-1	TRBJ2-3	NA	CASSEVKALTGVDTQYF	TGTGCCAGCAGTGAAGTGAAGGCACTCACGGGGGTAGATACGCAGTATTTT
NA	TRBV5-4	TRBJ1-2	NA	CASSLDNRVLSLNYGYTF	TGTGCCAGCAGCTTGGACAACAGGGTCTTATCTCTTAACTATGGCTACACCTTC